These 27 T cell receptor beta chains were all obtained from the same sample, sequenced in a study of low-dose radiotherapy and immunotherapy resistance in tumors. Documented time point: after trial treatment. Treatment here: LDRT plus nivolumab, ipilimumab, low-dose cyclophosphamide and aspirin (RACIN trial). First-strand cDNA relied on TRAV- and TRBV-specific primers spanning alpha and beta chains. TCR amplification involved around 22 PCR cycles with a constant-region primer and V-primer adapter. One entry per CDR3 protein results from TCRdb running MiXCR on the reads. The sample lists about 91,000 distinct CDR3 sequences, approximately 22% seen once, with around 13% in the top ten. This specimen consisted of PBMCs, obtained after low-dose radiotherapy plus immunotherapy. The receptors originated from a female donor with ovarian cancer.

This clonotype was detected many times. The chain carries TRBV29-1 and TRBJ1-2, with unresolved D. This CDR3 spans 13 amino acids. The germline gives CDR1 SQVTM, CDR2 ANQGSEA. V lost 4 bases, J lost 0 bases, and 9 bases lay in between. CDR3 sequence: CSVVVQTNYGYTF. The CDR3 DNA reads TGCAGCGTTGTGGTTCAGACTAACTATGGCTACACCTTC. Variable domain in full (rest from reference TRBV29-1 and TRBJ1-2): SAVISQKPSRDICQRGTSLTIQCQVDSQVTMMFWYRQQPGQSLTLIATANQGSEATYESGFVIDKFPISRPNLTFSTLTVSNMSPEDSSIYLCSVVVQTNYGYTFGSGTRLTVV.

With respect to this clonotype: This may stem from a read error, because a much larger clone lies one nucleotide away. V and J are TRBV2 and TRBJ2-1; D unresolved. CDR3 length: 11 residues. CDR1 and CDR2 from the germline V gene are SNHLY and FYNNEI. For the CDR3, the DNA is TGTGCCAGCAGTGAAAAAAATGAGCAGCTCTTC. Translated: CASSEKNEQLF. The full variable domain, its missing parts supplied by reference TRBV2 and TRBJ2-1, is EPEVTQTPSHQVTQMGQEVILRCVPISNHLYFYWYRQILGQKVEFLVSFYNNEISEKSEIFDDQFSVERPDGSNFTLKIRSTKLEDSAMYFCASSEKNEQLFGPGTRLTVL.

This clonotype was observed a handful of times. The chain joins TRBV12-3 or TRBV12-4 to TRBJ1-2, with 8 bases fitting TRBD1. Unmatched junction bases numbered 8, after V lost 7 bases and J lost 7 bases. The CDR3 extends over 13 amino acids. CDR3 in amino acids: CASIGRGPGGYTF. For the CDR3, the DNA is TGTGCCAGCATTGGCAGGGGGCCGGGTGGCTACACCTTC.

V usage is TRBV30 and J usage is TRBJ1-2; 9 bases agree with TRBD1. This CDR3 has 15 residues. V shed 2 bases and J 7 bases; nucleotides not matched to a gene: 11. The V gene's germline CDR1 is GTSNPN and CDR2 SVGIG (reference sequence). Written as DNA, the CDR3 is TGTGCCTGGAGTCTTTTGACGGGACAGGGAACTGGCTACACCTTC. Encoded protein: CAWSLLTGQGTGYTF.

For this clonotype: A much larger clone sits a single nucleotide away, making a read error possible. This chain joins TRBV6-2 or TRBV6-3 and TRBJ2-1; 7 positions match TRBD1. There are 13 residues in the CDR3. Germline CDR1 reads MNHEY; CDR2 reads SVGEGT. The J segment lost 7 bases and the V segment lost 7 bases, leaving 7 bases of the junction unmatched. The CDR3 DNA is TGTGCCAGCACGACAGGGCGATCGAATGAGCAGTTCTTC. It encodes CASTTGRSNEQFF.

This clonotype was recorded at least ten times. This chain uses TRBV12-3 or TRBV12-4 with TRBJ1-5; TRBD1 is a possible D gene (5 bases). Trimming shortened V by 0 bases and J by 0 bases, and 9 bases separated the two germline ends. This CDR3 region has 16 residues. CDR3 in DNA: TGTGCCAGCAGTTTAGCGCGGGGGGTTAGCAATCAGCCCCAGCATTTT. Amino acids: CASSLARGVSNQPQHF.

This clonotype was recorded many times. The V and J genes are TRBV5-1 and TRBJ2-7; D might be TRBD2 (5 bases). V lost 4 bases, J lost 2 bases, and 10 bases lay in between. Germline assignment: CDR1 SGHRS and CDR2 YFSETQ. CDR3 length: 13 amino acids. CDR3 residues: CASSRDGAYEQYF. The CDR3 DNA reads as TGCGCCAGCAGCCGCGACGGGGCCTACGAGCAGTACTTC.

This clonotype was seen repeatedly, ten times or more. This chain links TRBV7-9 with TRBJ1-1; a weak D match, TRBD1 (5 bases). CDR1 and CDR2 from the germline V gene are SEHNR and FQNEAQ (reference sequence). The ends were cut back, 3 bases at V and 1 base at J, with 15 bases in the middle. CDR3 size: 16 residues. Here the CDR3 reads CASSLEVGTANTEAFF. CDR3 bases: TGTGCCAGCAGCTTGGAGGTCGGGACGGCGAACACTGAAGCTTTCTTT.

This clonotype was recorded many times. The chain is built from TRBV6-2 or TRBV6-3 and TRBJ2-7; 9 positions agree with TRBD1. With V trimmed by 2 bases and J by 3 bases, 11 bases remained unmatched. The CDR3 is 17 amino acids. Looked up from germline, CDR1 is MNHEY and CDR2 is SVGEGT. CDR3 protein: CASSYVFGQGYVYEQYF. The CDR3 DNA follows: TGTGCCAGCAGTTACGTCTTTGGACAGGGGTATGTCTACGAGCAGTACTTC.

In this sample, this clonotype turned up many times. The V gene is TRBV6-2 or TRBV6-3, the J gene TRBJ2-3; 7 bases fit TRBD2. The germline gives CDR1 MNHEY, CDR2 SVGEGT. This CDR3 comprises 14 residues. V was pared by 6 bases and J by 1 base, with 4 bases of the junction left unmatched. Written as DNA, the CDR3 is TGTGCCAGCAGGCGGGAGAGGGGCACAGATACGCAGTATTTT. Translation gives CASRRERGTDTQYF.

This clonotype occurred many times. The chain combines TRBV11-2 with TRBJ2-3; D unresolved. This CDR3 spans 14 amino acids. Germline values: CDR1 SGHAT, CDR2 FQNNGV. V was cut by 5 bases and J by 5 bases, with 14 bases left in between. The CDR3 loop is CASSLARVEDTQYF. The CDR3 DNA reads TGTGCCAGCAGCCTCGCTAGGGTAGAAGATACGCAGTATTTT. The complete variable domain, with remaining parts taken from reference TRBV11-2 and TRBJ2-3, reads EAGVAQSPRYKIIEKRQSVAFWCNPISGHATLYWYQQILGQGPKLLIQFQNNGVVDDSQLPKDRFSAERLKGVDSTLKIQPAKLEDSAVYLCASSLARVEDTQYFGPGTRLTVL.

The V gene is TRBV20-1, the J gene TRBJ2-5; tentative D call: TRBD2 (6 bases). Per germline, CDR1 DFQATT and CDR2 SNEGSKA (reference sequence). This CDR3 region has 15 residues. The V end was cut by 3 bases, the J end by 0 bases, with 14 bases between. The CDR3 spells CSASPFLAYQETQYF. The CDR3, as DNA: TGCAGTGCTAGTCCCTTCCTAGCGTACCAAGAGACCCAGTACTTC.

This clonotype was recorded at least ten times. This chain connects TRBV7-9 to TRBJ2-6; D gene unclear. CDR3 size: 16 residues. Germline V gene sequence: CDR1 SEHNR, CDR2 FQNEAQ (reference sequence). V lost 5 bases, J lost 0 bases, and 11 bases lay in between. The CDR3 nucleotides are TGTGCCAGCAGCCATAGTCGAGCCTCTGGGGCCAACGTCCTGACTTTC. Translated: CASSHSRASGANVLTF.

This clonotype was recorded many times. This chain uses TRBV29-1 with TRBJ2-7, with 8 positions matching TRBD2. The V gene's germline CDR1 is SQVTM and CDR2 ANQGSEA. V shed 7 bases, J shed 5 bases, and the junction held 10 bases outside the gene matches. This CDR3 has 13 amino acids. In DNA, the CDR3 is TGCAGCGGTCTGAGCGGGAGTAGCCACGAGCAGTACTTC. Residues: CSGLSGSSHEQYF.

This clonotype was observed many times. This likely came from a read error, as a far larger clone is one base away. The DNA for the CDR3 is TGCAGTGCTACTGGGACAGGGGGCAATGAGCAGTACTTC. Protein product: CSATGTGGNEQYF. V and J are TRBV20-1 and TRBJ2-7, with 12 nucleotides matching TRBD1. This CDR3 has 13 amino acids. J lost 7 bases, V lost 4 bases, and 5 bases had no gene match. Germline CDR1 DFQATT, CDR2 SNEGSKA (reference sequence).

This clonotype occurred many times. The rearrangement links TRBV29-1 to TRBJ2-3; 7 nucleotides match TRBD1. The germline V gene has CDR1 SQVTM and CDR2 ANQGSEA. The V gene end was trimmed by 6 bases and the J gene end by 3 bases; junction bases not matched to a gene: 9. This CDR3 is built from 14 residues. The chain's CDR3 is CSVERDRATDTQYF. CDR3 sequence (DNA): TGCAGCGTCGAGAGGGACAGAGCAACAGATACGCAGTATTTT.

This clonotype was seen many times. V gene TRBV11-2 combines with J gene TRBJ2-2, with TRBD2 matching over 12 bases. The CDR3 length is 16 residues. Per germline, CDR1 SGHAT and CDR2 FQNNGV. Trimming at V came to 4 bases and at J to 3 bases, leaving 3 bases not matched to a gene. The DNA of the CDR3 is TGTGCCAGCAGCTACCTAGCGGGAGGGTACACCGGGGAGCTGTTTTTT. Translating gives CASSYLAGGYTGELFF.

This clonotype was observed at least ten times. The V gene is TRBV12-3 or TRBV12-4, the J gene TRBJ1-2; D remains ambiguous. The CDR3 is 18 amino acids. V was cut by 5 bases and J by 4 bases, with 26 bases left in between. DNA of the CDR3: TGTGCCAGCAGTGTTTGGCTTGCTCCCCAGGACGAGTCCTATGGCTACACCTTC. Its protein is CASSVWLAPQDESYGYTF.

This clonotype has a count of ten or more. V gene TRBV6-6 combines with J gene TRBJ2-5; 9 bases map to TRBD1. Germline-derived CDR1 and CDR2 are MNHNY and SVGAGI (reference sequence). This CDR3 is built from 15 residues. V trimming: 2 bases; J trimming: 2 bases; junction bases outside the gene matches: 3. CDR3 in amino acids: CASSYPGQGQETQYF. The CDR3 region has the DNA TGTGCCAGCAGTTACCCCGGACAGGGGCAAGAGACCCAGTACTTC.

This clonotype was picked up many times. J is TRBJ2-5 and V is TRBV12-3 or TRBV12-4, with 10 bases aligning to TRBD1. The CDR3 is made up of 14 amino acids. V lost 6 bases and J lost 9; bases outside the gene matches: 10. The CDR3 nucleotides are TGTGCCAGCAGCGCCGGGACAGGGGTGTCTCCCCAGTACTTC. Amino acids: CASSAGTGVSPQYF.

This clonotype was seen ten or more times. This chain uses TRBV18 with TRBJ1-1, with TRBD1 matching 8 bases. The V and J ends lost 6 bases and 3 bases, in that order; junction bases with no gene match: 12. Germline V gives CDR1 KGHSH, CDR2 LQKENI. The CDR3 consists of 16 residues. CDR3 protein: CASSPRQGRGDTEAFF. The CDR3 DNA reads TGTGCCAGCTCGCCAAGACAGGGGCGGGGGGACACTGAAGCTTTCTTT. Supplemented by reference TRBV18 and TRBJ1-1, the full variable domain reads NAGVMQNPRHLVRRRGQEARLRCSPMKGHSHVYWYRQLPEEGLKFMVYLQKENIIDESGMPKERFSAEFPKEGPSILRIQQVVRGDSAAYFCASSPRQGRGDTEAFFGQGTRLTVV.

This clonotype appeared many times. In DNA form, the CDR3 reads TGTGCCAGCAGCTTTTTTAATCGCGGGGGCGACAATGAGCAGTTCTTC. This sequence encodes CASSFFNRGGDNEQFF. The V call is TRBV11-2, the J call TRBJ2-1; D might be TRBD2 (7 bases). Germline values: CDR1 SGHAT, CDR2 FQNNGV. The CDR3 has 16 residues. V lost 3 bases and J lost 5, with 17 bases in between.

This clonotype occurred many times. The chain joins TRBV12-3 or TRBV12-4 to TRBJ1-4, with D maybe TRBD1 (6 bases). The CDR3 runs 14 residues. V was trimmed by 8 bases and J by 7 bases, leaving 17 bases between them. As DNA, the CDR3 is TGTGCCAGCGGATTAACAGGGTTCAGTGAAAAACTGTTTTTT. It specifies CASGLTGFSEKLFF.

This clonotype was seen many times. The chain has TRBV11-2 and TRBJ1-2; TRBD1 might be the D (5 bases). V gave up 2 bases and J gave up 3 bases, with 7 bases separating them. Germline V gene sequence: CDR1 SGHAT, CDR2 FQNNGV. The CDR3 spans 13 residues. The CDR3 nucleotides read TGTGCCAGCAGCTTAACAGGAGACTATGGCTACACCTTC. Translating it yields CASSLTGDYGYTF.

At least ten counts were recorded for this clonotype. The V and J genes are TRBV28 and TRBJ1-1; D not certain. V lost 1 base and J 4 bases, leaving 10 bases between the germline ends. Germline values: CDR1 MDHEN, CDR2 SYDVKM. The CDR3 totals 14 residues. The CDR3 loop reads CASSLSGSRTEAFF. The CDR3 bases are TGTGCCAGCAGTTTATCAGGTAGTCGCACTGAAGCTTTCTTT.

The rearrangement links TRBV28 to TRBJ2-1, with 11 nucleotides matching TRBD2. This CDR3 comprises 15 residues. V dropped 6 bases and J dropped 9; count of bases not matched to a gene: 10. CDR1 is MDHEN and CDR2 is SYDVKM in the germline V gene. CDR3 in DNA: TGTGCCAGCAGCCTGACTAGCGGGAACATTGGTGAGCAGTTCTTC. Protein: CASSLTSGNIGEQFF.

This clonotype was seen a handful of times. The V and J genes are TRBV5-6 and TRBJ2-7; 8 nucleotides align to TRBD2. The CDR3 totals 16 residues. From germline, CDR1 is SGHDT and CDR2 YYEEEE. The ends lost 4 bases at V and 7 bases at J; junction bases unmatched: 16. CDR3 DNA: TGTGCCAGCAGCCTCACGGGACTAGTGAACGGTCGAGAGCAGTACTTC. Translating it yields CASSLTGLVNGREQYF.